One T cell receptor (beta chain) is described in this entry. The record originates from a study of blood T cells in healthy people across ages. PCR was performed a second time for roughly 7 to 11 cycles using a sample-barcoded 5' primer and a J-beta primer mix. MiXCR, applied by TCRdb to the 5' RACE reads, yields one record per CDR3 protein. This sample carries roughly 1.5 million distinct CDR3 sequences, about 42% of them seen once, and the ten largest clones take 4%. Peripheral blood, about 9.4 milliliters per donor, was collected. This CDR3 comprises 13 residues. Germline values: CDR1 MGHDK, CDR2 SYGVNS. Trimming took 4 bases from V and 4 from J, leaving 9 bases between them.

The V and J genes are TRBV25-1 and TRBJ2-3; D gene uncertain. The TCR comes from a woman between 18 and 29 years old in good health. Material for sequencing was blood. CDR3 amino acids: CASSVDVPDTQYF. CDR3 DNA sequence: TGTGCCAGCAGTGTTGACGTACCAGATACGCAGTATTTT.